This TCR beta chain stems from a study of spatial heterogeneity in lung cancer. V shed 0 bases, J shed 1 base, and the junction held 10 bases outside the gene matches. The CDR3 runs to 19 residues. Germline-derived CDR1 and CDR2 are DFQATT and SNEGSKA (reference sequence). TCRdb re-called the 5' RACE reads through MiXCR, storing one row per CDR3 protein. Altogether approximately 39,000 distinct CDR3 sequences are present, about 7% being singletons, with the ten largest covering over 25%. Sample time point: sample taken at primary tumor resection. The TCR sequence derives from a female donor with early-stage non-small cell lung cancer. The V call is TRBV20-1, the J call TRBJ2-6, with TRBD1 matching over 9 bases. Here the sequenced sample was PBMCs, taken at surgery. This CDR3 reads CSARDRGQGSTSGANVLTF. The CDR3 DNA reads as TGCAGTGCTAGAGATCGAGGACAGGGGTCGACGTCTGGGGCCAACGTCCTGACTTTC.